Listed here are 12 T cell receptor beta chains from one sample, sequenced in a study of blood T cell repertoires in COVID-19. Profiling relied on immunoSEQ multiplex PCR, and the TCRdb table lists in-frame clones only, not all of them. The data show under 250,000 clones, over 70% seen once. The sample comprised PBMCs or T cells enriched from blood (not recorded which). Receptor source: a middle-aged woman who had been exposed to COVID-19.

The chain joins TRBV27 to TRBJ2-1; 7 bases line up with TRBD2. This CDR3 contains 16 residues. Looked up from germline, CDR1 is MNHEY and CDR2 is SMNVEV (reference sequence). The trim removed 5 bases at V and 4 bases at J, leaving 11 bases unmatched. In DNA, the CDR3 is TGTGCCAGCAGTCCGTCCCGGGGAGGGCGTTACAATGAGCAGTTCTTC. Protein: CASSPSRGGRYNEQFF.

This chain joins TRBV28 and TRBJ1-3; D is unresolved. Between the trimmed V and J ends, which lost 8 bases and 1 base, there was a span of 9 bases. CDR1 is MDHEN and CDR2 is SYDVKM in the germline V gene. The CDR3 extends over 13 amino acids. The CDR3 sequence: CASQLSSGNTIYF. For the CDR3, the DNA is TGTGCCAGCCAACTGTCTTCTGGAAACACCATATATTTT.

The genes are TRBV5-4 and TRBJ2-1; weak D call: TRBD2 (5 bases). Germline V gene sequence: CDR1 SGHNT, CDR2 YYREEE (reference sequence). V gave up 4 bases and J gave up 10 bases, with 18 bases separating them. The CDR3 contains 14 residues. The CDR3: CASSQSKTDWEQFF. Here the CDR3 DNA reads TGTGCCAGCAGCCAGTCAAAGACGGACTGGGAGCAGTTCTTC.

The chain is built from TRBV2 and TRBJ1-5; a weak D match, TRBD1 (6 bases). The germline V gene encodes CDR1 SNHLY and CDR2 FYNNEI. V was pared by 4 bases and J by 2 bases, with 12 bases between. This CDR3 is 15 amino acids long. CDR3 in DNA: TGTGCCAGCAGTGGGGGGGGCCTGGGCAATCAGCCCCAGCATTTT. Its protein product is CASSGGGLGNQPQHF. The full variable domain, its missing parts supplied by reference TRBV2 and TRBJ1-5, is EPEVTQTPSHQVTQMGQEVILRCVPISNHLYFYWYRQILGQKVEFLVSFYNNEISEKSEIFDDQFSVERPDGSNFTLKIRSTKLEDSAMYFCASSGGGLGNQPQHFGDGTRLSIL.

The gene calls are TRBV18 and TRBJ1-1, with a tentative D call TRBD1 (5 bases). V lost 2 bases and J 0 bases, leaving 16 bases between the germline ends. This CDR3 is built from 17 residues. The germline gives CDR1 KGHSH, CDR2 LQKENI. The chain's CDR3 is CASSPSLHWGLNTEAFF. CDR3 nucleotide sequence: TGTGCCAGCTCACCAAGTCTGCACTGGGGCTTGAACACTGAAGCTTTCTTT. The complete variable domain, with remaining parts taken from reference TRBV18 and TRBJ1-1, reads NAGVMQNPRHLVRRRGQEARLRCSPMKGHSHVYWYRQLPEEGLKFMVYLQKENIIDESGMPKERFSAEFPKEGPSILRIQQVVRGDSAAYFCASSPSLHWGLNTEAFFGQGTRLTVV.

The V call is TRBV7-6, the J call TRBJ2-1, with 12 bases lining up with TRBD2. V was clipped by 2 bases and J by 1 base; unmatched bases: 9. CDR1 and CDR2 from the germline V gene are SGHVS and FNYEAQ. The CDR3 contains 19 residues. The CDR3 region is CASSLTLAGGTISYNEQFF. CDR3 DNA: TGTGCCAGCAGCTTAACGCTAGCGGGAGGGACCATTTCCTACAATGAGCAGTTCTTC.

The J gene is TRBJ1-1, the V gene TRBV9; D unresolved. The germline V gene encodes CDR1 SGDLS and CDR2 YYNGEE. V lost 0 bases and J lost 4, with 10 bases in between. This CDR3 region has 14 residues. CDR3 loop: CASSVGGGSTEAFF. CDR3 coding DNA: TGTGCCAGCAGCGTAGGAGGTGGGTCCACTGAAGCTTTCTTT.

The chain links TRBV28 to TRBJ1-3; D ambiguous. CDR1 is MDHEN and CDR2 is SYDVKM in the germline V gene. CDR3 length equals 13 residues. V was clipped by 7 bases and J by 0 bases, with 7 bases between them. The CDR3 DNA reads TGTGCCAGCAAGCTCCCCTCTGGAAACACCATATATTTT. It codes for CASKLPSGNTIYF. Full variable domain (rest looked up from reference TRBV28 and TRBJ1-3): DVKVTQSSRYLVKRTGEKVFLECVQDMDHENMFWYRQDPGLGLRLIYFSYDVKMKEKGDIPEGYSVSREKKERFSLILESASTNQTSMYLCASKLPSGNTIYFGEGSWLTVV.

V gene TRBV28 combines with J gene TRBJ2-5, with a tentative D call TRBD2 (6 bases). With 6 bases removed from V and 1 base from J, the gap between germline ends came to 21 bases. Germline lookup yields CDR1 MDHEN and CDR2 SYDVKM. CDR3 length: 17 residues. The CDR3 region is CASSPNWGGGVQETQYF. The CDR3 DNA is TGTGCCAGCAGCCCTAATTGGGGAGGTGGGGTCCAAGAGACCCAGTACTTC.

The chain links TRBV30 to TRBJ1-2, with D perhaps matching TRBD1 (6 bases). The length of the CDR3 is 14 residues. V lost 1 base, J lost 3 bases, and 12 bases lay in between. Germline CDR1 GTSNPN, CDR2 SVGIG (reference sequence). The chain's CDR3 is CAWSAHRVDYGYTF. The CDR3 region has the DNA TGTGCCTGGAGTGCCCACAGGGTAGACTATGGCTACACCTTC.

The chain carries TRBV19 and TRBJ1-5; possible D gene TRBD1, 6 bases. This CDR3 spans 14 amino acids. The germline V gene has CDR1 LNHDA and CDR2 SQIVND (reference sequence). Trimming pared 3 bases from V and 2 bases from J, leaving 8 bases between. CDR3 amino acids: CASSIRGRNQPQHF. The CDR3 region has the DNA TGTGCCAGTAGTATCAGGGGACGCAATCAGCCCCAGCATTTT.

The rearrangement uses TRBV4-3 and TRBJ2-5, with D possibly TRBD2 on 5 matching bases. Deletions cut 4 bases from V and 3 bases from J, with 12 bases between. There are 14 residues in the CDR3. The germline CDR1 and CDR2 sequences are LGHNA and YSLEER. CDR3 nucleotides: TGCGCCAGCAGCCTGCTCGGGGTAAAAGAGACCCAGTACTTC. Its translation: CASSLLGVKETQYF.